The next 25 T cell receptor beta chains were all read from a single sample in a study of T cell repertoires in cytomegalovirus infection. TCRdb fed the reads into MiXCR, producing one record per CDR3 protein. The top ten hold roughly 20% of the sample, which has 200,000 to 250,000 distinct CDR3 sequences, under 25% seen once. Material for sequencing was CD8+ T cells from PBMCs. The source of these receptors is a human donor in good health (CMV status not recorded). Some clones in this sample may be carry-over from other donors' samples.

This clonotype has ten or more counts. CDR3 region: CATLGAGENPSTDTQYF. CDR3 in DNA: TGTGCCACCTTAGGGGCGGGGGAAAACCCCAGCACAGATACGCAGTATTTT. The V gene is TRBV12-3 or TRBV12-4, the J gene TRBJ2-3, with 7 bases that match TRBD2. Trimming cost V 10 bases and J 0 bases; bases outside gene matches: 16. This CDR3 contains 17 residues.

The rearrangement joins TRBV27 to TRBJ2-1, with 10 bases matching TRBD2. This CDR3 region has 17 residues. Germline V gene sequence: CDR1 MNHEY, CDR2 SMNVEV (reference sequence). Trimming removed 4 bases from V and 3 bases from J; junction bases left unmatched: 9. The CDR3: CASSSSRTSGIYNEQFF. In nucleotides, the CDR3 is TGTGCCAGCAGTTCCTCCCGGACTAGCGGAATCTACAATGAGCAGTTCTTC.

V and J are TRBV5-4 and TRBJ2-5; D remains ambiguous. The CDR3 spans 14 residues. CDR1 and CDR2 (germline): SGHNT, YYREEE (reference sequence). V was pared by 1 base and J by 1 base, with 8 bases between. The CDR3 DNA reads as TGTGCCAGCAGCTTGTGGGGTTCCCAAGAGACCCAGTACTTC. It yields the protein CASSLWGSQETQYF.

This clonotype was found many times. The CDR3 coding sequence is TGTGCCAGCAGCGACTGGATACCAGGCGAAGGTGATAATGAGCAGTTCTTC. Encoded protein: CASSDWIPGEGDNEQFF. The V gene is TRBV6-1, the J gene TRBJ2-1; no firm D call. Germline V gives CDR1 MNHNS, CDR2 SASEGT. The CDR3 spans 17 residues. V lost 6 bases to trimming and J lost 7 bases, with 25 bases between them.

The V gene is TRBV7-2, the J gene TRBJ1-5; D gene unclear. Trimming cost V 2 bases and J 4 bases, with 9 bases left between them. The length of the CDR3 is 14 residues. The germline gives CDR1 SGHTA, CDR2 FQGNSA. CDR3 residues: CASSLFDQNQPQHF. CDR3 bases: TGTGCCAGCAGCTTATTCGACCAGAATCAGCCCCAGCATTTT.

This clonotype was picked up a small number of times. This chain connects TRBV20-1 to TRBJ2-3; 14 bases match TRBD2. The CDR3 is made up of 15 amino acids. Trimming cost V 6 bases and J 6 bases; bases outside gene matches: 8. Germline CDR1 and CDR2: DFQATT and SNEGSKA (reference sequence). The CDR3 is CSATRTSGGHDTQYF. CDR3 DNA sequence: TGCAGTGCCACCCGGACTAGCGGGGGGCACGATACGCAGTATTTT.

V gene TRBV2 combines with J gene TRBJ2-2, with 7 bases aligning to TRBD2. There are 17 residues in the CDR3. From germline, CDR1 is SNHLY and CDR2 FYNNEI. The trim removed 3 bases at V and 0 bases at J, leaving 7 bases unmatched. In DNA form, the CDR3 reads TGTGCCAGCAGTGAGTGGGCGACTAGCTCGAACACCGGGGAGCTGTTTTTT. This sequence encodes CASSEWATSSNTGELFF. Using reference TRBV2 and TRBJ2-2 for the parts outside the CDR3, the full variable domain is EPEVTQTPSHQVTQMGQEVILRCVPISNHLYFYWYRQILGQKVEFLVSFYNNEISEKSEIFDDQFSVERPDGSNFTLKIRSTKLEDSAMYFCASSEWATSSNTGELFFGEGSRLTVL.

This clonotype showed up just a few times. The chain recombines TRBV23-1 with TRBJ2-5, with 7 bases aligning to TRBD1. TRBV23-1 is labeled an ORF, and its function is uncertain. V lost 4 bases and J lost 9; bases outside the gene matches: 20. The CDR3 runs 17 residues. CDR3 amino acids: CASSPPHDRAPGFSQYF. DNA for the CDR3: TGCGCCAGCAGTCCACCTCATGACAGGGCCCCTGGTTTTTCCCAGTACTTC.

This clonotype was found many times. The gene calls are TRBV7-8 and TRBJ2-7, with 8 bases aligning to TRBD1. This CDR3 is 18 amino acids long. The germline V gene encodes CDR1 SGHVS and CDR2 FQNEAQ. J lost 3 bases, V lost 0 bases, and 13 bases had no gene match. DNA of the CDR3: TGTGCCAGCAGCTTAGCGCTATTAAGAGTAGGACAGGGCTACGAGCAGTACTTC. This sequence encodes CASSLALLRVGQGYEQYF.

The chain couples TRBV20-1 to TRBJ1-3; no clear D gene. Trimming removed 0 bases at V and 3 bases at J, with 12 bases between. Germline loops: CDR1 DFQATT, CDR2 SNEGSKA (reference sequence). This CDR3 has 15 amino acids. CDR3 sequence reads: CSARDKAAGGNTIYF. Here the CDR3 DNA reads TGCAGTGCTAGAGATAAGGCGGCGGGTGGAAACACCATATATTTT.

V usage is TRBV12-3 or TRBV12-4 and J usage is TRBJ2-2; 7 bases are a match to TRBD2. CDR3 size: 15 residues. Losses at the gene ends were 5 bases for V and 0 bases for J; bases not matched to a gene: 3. The CDR3 reads CASSTSAANTGELFF. In DNA form, the CDR3 reads TGTGCCAGCAGTACTAGCGCCGCGAACACCGGGGAGCTGTTTTTT.

This clonotype was detected a few times. The chain recombines TRBV2 with TRBJ2-3, with 8 bases lining up with TRBD1. V shed 6 bases and J 2 bases; nucleotides not matched to a gene: 7. Per germline, CDR1 SNHLY and CDR2 FYNNEI. The CDR3 sequence is 15 residues long. The chain's CDR3 is CASSATGASTDTQYF. In DNA, the CDR3 is TGTGCCAGCAGCGCGACAGGGGCCTCCACAGATACGCAGTATTTT.

This clonotype has only a few counts. CDR3 protein: CASSLRAGGPSGELFF. The CDR3 DNA sequence: TGTGCCAGCAGCTTACGAGCGGGGGGCCCCTCCGGGGAGCTGTTTTTT. The V and J genes are TRBV7-6 and TRBJ2-2, with 9 bases lining up with TRBD2. CDR1 and CDR2 (germline): SGHVS, FNYEAQ. The CDR3 runs 16 residues. V trimming: 2 bases; J trimming: 6 bases; junction bases outside the gene matches: 7.

This clonotype was seen just once. The chain combines TRBV27 with TRBJ1-1; D not resolved. V was clipped by 2 bases and J by 5 bases, with 12 bases between them. There are 14 residues in the CDR3. CDR1 is MNHEY and CDR2 is SMNVEV in the germline V gene (reference sequence). CDR3 in DNA: TGTGCCAGCAGTTTAAGTCGTAGATGGACTGAAGCTTTCTTT. This gives the protein CASSLSRRWTEAFF.

The sample holds many counts of this clonotype. The V call is TRBV6-1, the J call TRBJ1-2; possibly TRBD1 for D (5 bases). The germline V gene encodes CDR1 MNHNS and CDR2 SASEGT. The CDR3 is 13 residues long. V gave up 7 bases and J gave up 8 bases, with 17 bases separating them. Written as DNA, the CDR3 is TGTGCCAGCACGGAGATTGGGACGACAGGCTACACCTTC. Translating it yields CASTEIGTTGYTF.

The rearrangement joins TRBV6-1 to TRBJ2-3; D gene uncertain. The V end lost 6 bases, the J end lost 2 bases, and 15 bases lay between the germline ends. Germline V lookup: CDR1 MNHNS, CDR2 SASEGT. This CDR3 has 15 amino acids. The CDR3 DNA reads as TGTGCCAGCAGAGTTACTGGACGAGACACAGATACGCAGTATTTT. It translates to CASRVTGRDTDTQYF.

The chain employs TRBV7-4 and TRBJ1-6, with 7 bases fitting TRBD1. The CDR3 extends over 14 amino acids. V gave up 5 bases and J gave up 10 bases; unmatched junction bases: 8. The germline V gene encodes CDR1 SGHVT and CDR2 SQSDAQ. CDR3 protein: CASSPGQPGSPLHF. DNA of the CDR3: TGTGCCAGCAGCCCGGGACAGCCGGGGTCACCCCTCCACTTT.

This clonotype has more than one count but fewer than ten. The chain employs TRBV28 and TRBJ2-3; 7 bases agree with TRBD1. The CDR3 loop spans 15 amino acids. The V gene end was trimmed by 3 bases and the J gene end by 3 bases; junction bases not matched to a gene: 6. In germline, CDR1 is MDHEN, CDR2 SYDVKM. The CDR3 bases are TGTGCCAGCAGTTTTATTCAACAGGGGACAGATACGCAGTATTTT. Encoded protein: CASSFIQQGTDTQYF.

This clonotype was detected a few times. This chain connects TRBV12-3 or TRBV12-4 to TRBJ2-7; D is ambiguous. This CDR3 contains 13 residues. V was pared by 1 base and J by 5 bases, with 9 bases between. The CDR3 loop reads CASSLGTLHEQYF. The CDR3 nucleotides are TGTGCCAGCAGTTTAGGGACCCTCCACGAGCAGTACTTC.

In this sample, this clonotype turned up a few times. V and J are TRBV20-1 and TRBJ1-5, with 11 nucleotides matching TRBD1. With 5 bases clipped from V and 6 bases from J, the junction kept 6 bases outside the gene matches. The CDR3 runs 14 residues. Germline CDR1 DFQATT, CDR2 SNEGSKA (reference sequence). CDR3 sequence reads: CSAAGQGARQPQHF. The CDR3 nucleotides read TGCAGTGCTGCAGGACAGGGGGCACGTCAGCCCCAGCATTTT.

The V call is TRBV13, the J call TRBJ1-1; 7 bases match TRBD1. CDR3 length: 14 residues. Germline CDR1 and CDR2: PRHDT and FYEKMQ (reference sequence). V shed 2 bases and J 10 bases; nucleotides not matched to a gene: 10. The CDR3 DNA follows: TGTGCCAGCAGCTTATGGGATCAGGGGGGCGGAGCTTTCTTT. Translation: CASSLWDQGGGAFF.

The V call is TRBV7-9, the J call TRBJ2-5, with 8 bases matching TRBD2. Germline V lookup: CDR1 SEHNR, CDR2 FQNEAQ (reference sequence). Losses at the gene ends were 5 bases for V and 5 bases for J; bases not matched to a gene: 10. The CDR3 runs 15 residues. CDR3 nucleotide sequence: TGTGCCAGCAGCCTCCGACTAATAGCGGGGGAGACCCAGTACTTC. Protein product: CASSLRLIAGETQYF. Variable domain in full (rest from reference TRBV7-9 and TRBJ2-5): DTGVSQNPRHKITKRGQNVTFRCDPISEHNRLYWYRQTLGQGPEFLTYFQNEAQLEKSRLLSDRFSAERPKGSFSTLEIQRTEQGDSAMYLCASSLRLIAGETQYFGPGTRLLVL.

A few counts support this clonotype. The chain links TRBV28 to TRBJ1-5; possible D gene TRBD1, 5 bases. The CDR3 is 16 amino acids. Germline assignment: CDR1 MDHEN and CDR2 SYDVKM. Deletions cut 6 bases from V and 5 bases from J, with 20 bases between. The CDR3 sequence is CASSLFPGGEYQPQHF. The CDR3 DNA reads TGTGCCAGCAGCCTGTTCCCGGGGGGGGAATATCAGCCCCAGCATTTT.

The table lists this clonotype with a few counts. The J gene is TRBJ2-2, the V gene TRBV6-2 or TRBV6-3; the match to TRBD2 covers 8 bases. V was clipped by 2 bases and J by 3 bases; unmatched bases: 2. The V gene's germline CDR1 is MNHEY and CDR2 SVGEGT. The length of the CDR3 is 15 residues. This CDR3 reads CASSYLGGDTGELFF. CDR3 DNA: TGTGCCAGCAGTTACCTCGGGGGGGACACCGGGGAGCTGTTTTTT.

This clonotype was found many times. This chain uses TRBV5-1 with TRBJ2-3; 7 positions agree with TRBD1. There are 15 residues in the CDR3. The germline V gene encodes CDR1 SGHRS and CDR2 YFSETQ. Losses at the gene ends were 4 bases for V and 0 bases for J; bases not matched to a gene: 5. The DNA for the CDR3 is TGCGCCAGCAGCCCCGGACAGGAAAGCACAGATACGCAGTATTTT. Protein sequence: CASSPGQESTDTQYF.